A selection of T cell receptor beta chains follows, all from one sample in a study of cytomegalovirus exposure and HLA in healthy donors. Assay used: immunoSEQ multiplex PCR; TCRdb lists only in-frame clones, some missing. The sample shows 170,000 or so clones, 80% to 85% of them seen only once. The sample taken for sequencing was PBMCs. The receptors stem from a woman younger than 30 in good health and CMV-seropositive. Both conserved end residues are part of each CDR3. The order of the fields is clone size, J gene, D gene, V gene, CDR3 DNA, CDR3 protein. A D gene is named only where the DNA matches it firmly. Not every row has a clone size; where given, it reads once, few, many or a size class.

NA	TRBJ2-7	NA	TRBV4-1	TGCGCCAGCAGCCGAGCGGGTTACCTGAACGAGCAGTACTTC	CASSRAGYLNEQYF
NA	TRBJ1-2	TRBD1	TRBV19	TGTGCCAGTAGTCCCAGGGGGACAGGGGCAACCCACTATGGCTACACCTTC	CASSPRGTGATHYGYTF
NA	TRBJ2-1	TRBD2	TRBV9	TGTGCCAGCAGCGCTAGCGGGGGGGCTCGTAGTGAGCAGTTCTTC	CASSASGGARSEQFF
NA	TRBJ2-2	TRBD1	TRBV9	TGTGCCAGCAGCGTAGTTCAGGGGGCGCGAGGCGGGGAGCTGTTTTTT	CASSVVQGARGGELFF
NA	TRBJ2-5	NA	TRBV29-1	TGCAGCGTCACCAACCCCAGACAGGAAGAGACCCAGTACTTC	CSVTNPRQEETQYF
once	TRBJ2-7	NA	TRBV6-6	TGTGCCAGCAGTTACTCCGCGTTCCCCGGCGGTCCCGAGCAGTACTTC	CASSYSAFPGGPEQYF
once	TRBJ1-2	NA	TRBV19	TGTGCCAGTTCACCAGGGATGATTCCCTATGGCTACACCTTC	CASSPGMIPYGYTF
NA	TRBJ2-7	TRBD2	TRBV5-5	TGTGCCAGCAGCTTGCGGGGGGGCGATTACGAGCAGTACTTC	CASSLRGGDYEQYF
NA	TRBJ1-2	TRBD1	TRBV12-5	TGTGCTAGTGGGCTTGGACAGGGGTCTAACTATGGCTACACCTTC	CASGLGQGSNYGYTF
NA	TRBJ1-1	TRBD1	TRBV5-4	TGTGCCAGCAGCCCGCCTGACAGGGGACAAAGTACTGAAGCTTTCTTT	CASSPPDRGQSTEAFF
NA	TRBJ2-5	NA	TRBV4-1	TGCGCCAGCAACCGAGGTCATAACCTTTTCCAAGAGACCCAGTACTTC	CASNRGHNLFQETQYF
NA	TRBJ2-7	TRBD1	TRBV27	TGTGCCAGCAGAAGCAATCGACAGGGGCCAACCTACGAGCAGTACTTC	CASRSNRQGPTYEQYF
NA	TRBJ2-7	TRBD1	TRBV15	TGTGCCACCAGCAGAAGCAGGGGGCTTAACGAGCAGTACTTC	CATSRSRGLNEQYF
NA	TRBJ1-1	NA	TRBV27	TGTGCCAGCAGTCGTCGGCAGGTAACCACTGAAGCTTTCTTT	CASSRRQVTTEAFF
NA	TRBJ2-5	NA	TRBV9	TGTGCCAGCAGCTTCAGAGGGGAGACCCAGTACTTC	CASSFRGETQYF
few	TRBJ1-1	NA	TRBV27	TGTGCCAGCAGCCGGAGGGTCAACACTGAAGCTTTCTTT	CASSRRVNTEAFF
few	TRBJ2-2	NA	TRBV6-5	TGTGCCAGCAGTTACTCAAGGAGAACCGGGGAGCTGTTTTTT	CASSYSRRTGELFF
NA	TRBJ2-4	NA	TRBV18	TGTGCCAGCTCACCAGGAGTAGCCAAAAACATTCAGTACTTC	CASSPGVAKNIQYF
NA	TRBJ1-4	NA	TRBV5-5	TGTGCCAGCAGCTTGCGGCAGACTTCTAATGAAAAACTGTTTTTT	CASSLRQTSNEKLFF
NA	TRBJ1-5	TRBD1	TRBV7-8	TGTGCCAGCAGCATGGGACAGGGTTACCAGCCCCAGCATTTT	CASSMGQGYQPQHF
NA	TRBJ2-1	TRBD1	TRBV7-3	TGTGCCAGCAGCTTAAACGGACAGGGGGCCCTTCTAAACTCCTACAATGAGCAGTTCTTC	CASSLNGQGALLNSYNEQFF
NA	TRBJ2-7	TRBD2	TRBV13	TGTGCCAGCAGCTTAGGGCGGGGGGGCTACGAGCAGTACTTC	CASSLGRGGYEQYF
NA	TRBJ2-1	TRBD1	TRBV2	TGTGCCAGCAGTGATCCGGGACAGGGAGGAAATGAGCAGTTCTTC	CASSDPGQGGNEQFF
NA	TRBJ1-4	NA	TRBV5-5	TGTGCCAGCAGCTGGGGCCAGGGTTTTGGTAATGAAAAACTGTTTTTT	CASSWGQGFGNEKLFF
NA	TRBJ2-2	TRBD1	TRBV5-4	TGTGCCAGCAGCTTAGATAGGGGGCATACCGGGGAGCTGTTTTTT	CASSLDRGHTGELFF
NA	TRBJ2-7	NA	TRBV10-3	TGTGCCTCGTCAGGGGATAGCTACGAGCAGTACTTC	CASSGDSYEQYF
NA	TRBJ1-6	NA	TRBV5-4	TGTGCCAGCAGCTTCGCAGGGGATAATTCACCCCTCCACTTT	CASSFAGDNSPLHF
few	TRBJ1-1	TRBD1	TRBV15	TGTGCCACCAGCAGAGAAACAGGGGGCGGTTGGGAATTT	CATSRETGGGWEF
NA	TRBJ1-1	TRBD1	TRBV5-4	TGTGCCAGCAGCGTGACAGGGGGATTTGGTGAAGCTTTCTTT	CASSVTGGFGEAFF
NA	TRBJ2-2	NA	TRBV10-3	TGTGCCATCAGTGATGTAAAGGGGCGATGCACCGGGGAGCTGTTTTTT	CAISDVKGRCTGELFF
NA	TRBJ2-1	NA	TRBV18	TGTGCCAGCTCACCACTGGGACAATCACCCTCCTACAATGAGCAGTTCTTC	CASSPLGQSPSYNEQFF
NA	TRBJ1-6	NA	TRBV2	TGTGCCAGCAGAGCGGGCCTCAGTAATTCACCCCTCCACTTT	CASRAGLSNSPLHF
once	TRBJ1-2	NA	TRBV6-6	TGTGCCAGCAGTTCGGCACTGGGACTTCTTAACTATGGCTACACCTTC	CASSSALGLLNYGYTF
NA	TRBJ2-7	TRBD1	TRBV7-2	TGTGCCAGCAGCTTAGCACCGGGACAGGGCGGCGAGCAGTACTTC	CASSLAPGQGGEQYF
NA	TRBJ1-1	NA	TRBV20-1	TGCAGTGCTATGTTACAATCGTCAGCTTTCTTT	CSAMLQSSAFF
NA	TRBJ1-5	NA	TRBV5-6	TGTGCCAGCAGCTTTGGGGAGCAGCCCCAGCATTTT	CASSFGEQPQHF
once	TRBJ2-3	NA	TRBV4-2	TGTGCCAGCAGCCAAGATTGGCTGATAAGCACAGATACGCAGTATTTT	CASSQDWLISTDTQYF
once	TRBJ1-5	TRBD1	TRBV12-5	TGTGCTAGTGGGATGACAGGGCTTAGCAATCAGCCCCAGCATTTT	CASGMTGLSNQPQHF
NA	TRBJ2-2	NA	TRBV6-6	TGTGCCATCCGACCTCAGGGGGGTAGCACCGGGGAGCTGTTTTTT	CAIRPQGGSTGELFF
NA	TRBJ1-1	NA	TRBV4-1	TGCGCCAGCAGCCAAGATCACAGGCAGGGCTTCGCTGAAGCTTTCTTT	CASSQDHRQGFAEAFF
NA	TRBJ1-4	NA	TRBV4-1	TGCGCCAGCAGCCATTTCGAGCGGCGGCTGTTTTTT	CASSHFERRLFF
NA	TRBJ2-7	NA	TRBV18	TGTGCCAGCTCAATAGATTTAGCCTACGAGCAGTACTTC	CASSIDLAYEQYF
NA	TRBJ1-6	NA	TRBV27	TGTGCCAGCAGTTCTACAGGGTGGGATAGGGGGTCACCCCTCCACTTT	CASSSTGWDRGSPLHF
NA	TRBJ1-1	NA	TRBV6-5	TGTGCCAGCAGTTACTTTCCCGCAGGGTCTCACTCAGAGGCTTTCTTT	CASSYFPAGSHSEAFF
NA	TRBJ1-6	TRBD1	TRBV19	TGTGCCAGTACCCTTGGCGCGGACAGGGGCTGGTCACCCCTCCACTTT	CASTLGADRGWSPLHF
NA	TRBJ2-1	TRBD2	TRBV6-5	TGTGCCAGCAGTACGGCGGGACTAGCGGGTAATGAGCAGTTCTTC	CASSTAGLAGNEQFF
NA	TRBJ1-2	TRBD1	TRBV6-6	TGTGCCAGCAGTCAAGGACAGGGTGAGGGCTACACCTTC	CASSQGQGEGYTF
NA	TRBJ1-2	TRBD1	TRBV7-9	TGTGCCAGCAGCTCTTTATCCGGGACAGACTATGGCTACACCTTC	CASSSLSGTDYGYTF
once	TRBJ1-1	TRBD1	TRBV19	TGTGCCAGTAGTCGGGGCGGGGGACAGGCTCAAACGAACACTGAAGCTTTCTTT	CASSRGGGQAQTNTEAFF
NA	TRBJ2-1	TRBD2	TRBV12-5	TGTGCTAGTGGTTCCATCCTAGCGGGGGGGCCAAATAATGAGCAGTTCTTC	CASGSILAGGPNNEQFF